A selection of T cell receptor beta chains follows, all from one sample in a study of T cells in Graves' hyperthyroidism and ophthalmopathy. TCRdb passed the multiplex PCR reads through MiXCR, listing each CDR3 protein once. This table holds 250,000 to 400,000 distinct CDR3 sequences, roughly an eighth found once. The sequencing input was blood. Receptors were obtained from a woman in her thirties or forties with Graves' ophthalmopathy. Both conserved end residues are part of each CDR3. A D gene is named only where the DNA matches it firmly. The size field is filled for only some rows; it gives once, few, many or a size class.

v_gene,j_gene,d_gene,abundance,CDR3aa,CDR3nt
TRBV7-6,TRBJ1-2,-,-,CASSQNPNYGYTF,TGTGCCAGCAGTCAAAACCCTAACTATGGCTACACCTTC
TRBV27,TRBJ2-7,TRBD2,-,CASSFTGGGYEQYF,TGTGCCAGCAGTTTTACGGGGGGGGGCTACGAGCAGTACTTC
TRBV5-1,TRBJ1-2,-,-,CASSEDRSGYTF,TGCGCCAGCAGCGAAGACAGGTCCGGCTACACCTTC
TRBV2,TRBJ1-2,TRBD1,many,CASRGQNALNYGYTF,TGTGCCAGCAGGGGACAGAACGCCCTTAACTATGGCTACACCTTC
TRBV20-1,TRBJ1-4,-,once,CSAEPGTNEKLFF,TGCAGTGCCGAACCGGGCACTAATGAAAAACTGTTTTTT
TRBV2,TRBJ1-1,-,-,CASRDVMGSDTEAFF,TGTGCCAGCAGGGATGTTATGGGGTCCGACACTGAAGCTTTCTTT
TRBV28,TRBJ2-1,-,many,CASSFPQGKGGGSGNEQFF,TGTGCCAGCAGTTTCCCCCAGGGAAAGGGGGGAGGATCGGGCAATGAGCAGTTCTTC
TRBV7-9,TRBJ2-5,-,many,CASLPYQETQYF,TGTGCCAGCCTCCCGTACCAAGAGACCCAGTACTTC
TRBV25-1,TRBJ2-1,TRBD1,few,CASRQGWDNEQFF,TGTGCCAGCAGACAGGGGTGGGACAATGAGCAGTTCTTC
TRBV4-1,TRBJ1-1,-,few,CASSPGWRENTEAFF,TGCGCCAGCAGCCCCGGGTGGAGGGAGAACACTGAAGCTTTCTTT
TRBV7-2,TRBJ1-5,-,few,CASSHDRSNQPQHF,TGTGCCAGCAGCCATGACAGGAGCAATCAGCCCCAGCATTTT
TRBV24-1,TRBJ2-3,TRBD1,many,CATSDLKQGASTQYF,TGTGCCACCAGTGATTTGAAGCAGGGGGCGAGTACGCAGTATTTT
TRBV3-1,TRBJ2-3,-,few,CASSQDLEGPLATQYF,TGTGCCAGCAGCCAAGATTTAGAGGGACCCTTGGCGACGCAGTATTTT
TRBV3-1,TRBJ2-5,TRBD2,-,CASSQDLGIRGLAGVQETQYF,TGTGCCAGCAGCCAAGATCTCGGAATTAGAGGACTAGCGGGAGTACAAGAGACCCAGTACTTC